This record looks at one TCR beta chain sequence and its context. Use of 60 Vbeta and 13 Jbeta primers characterized the PCR. TCRdb's copy holds only in-frame clones and misses some; the assay was immunoSEQ multiplex PCR. The repertoire has 80,000 to 100,000 clones, over 65% of them found once; the top ten carry under 25%. The entry originates in a study of cytomegalovirus exposure and HLA in healthy donors. Study context: HLA-typed donors were the source of about 85 million unique TCRs, which an early data release held.

Trimming took 4 bases from V and 4 from J, leaving 4 bases between them. The length of the CDR3 is 12 residues. Germline values: CDR1 SGHTA, CDR2 FQGTGA. Sampled while nominally healthy, donors likely had unrecorded immune exposures. This receptor was taken from a man aged 25-45 years in good health and CMV-seropositive. This rearrangement joins TRBV7-3 to TRBJ2-2; D gene unclear. Sequenced material: PBMCs. The CDR3, as DNA: TGTGCCAGCAGCTCCGGCACCGGGGAGCTGTTTTTT. Translating it yields CASSSGTGELFF.